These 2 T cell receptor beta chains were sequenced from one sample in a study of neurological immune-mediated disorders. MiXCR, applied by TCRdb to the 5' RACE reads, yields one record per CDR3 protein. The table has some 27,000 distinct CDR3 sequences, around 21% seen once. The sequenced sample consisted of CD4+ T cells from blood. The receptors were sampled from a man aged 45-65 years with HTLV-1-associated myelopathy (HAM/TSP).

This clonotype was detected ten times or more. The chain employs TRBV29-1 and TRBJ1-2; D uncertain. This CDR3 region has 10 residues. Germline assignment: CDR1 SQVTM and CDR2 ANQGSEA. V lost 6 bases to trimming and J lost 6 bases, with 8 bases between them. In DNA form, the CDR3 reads TGCAGCGTCTGGGAGGATGGCTACACCTTC. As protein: CSVWEDGYTF.

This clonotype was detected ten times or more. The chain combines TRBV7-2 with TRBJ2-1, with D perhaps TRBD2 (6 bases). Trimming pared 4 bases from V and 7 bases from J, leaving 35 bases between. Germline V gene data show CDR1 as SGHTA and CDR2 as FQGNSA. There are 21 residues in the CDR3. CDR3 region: CASSYPQMGDGRWVSRNEQFF. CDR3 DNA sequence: TGTGCCAGCAGCTACCCGCAGATGGGCGATGGGAGGTGGGTTTCGCGGAATGAGCAGTTCTTC.